This T cell receptor (beta chain) came from a study of blood T cell repertoires in COVID-19. This CDR3 is built from 22 residues. The V gene end was trimmed by 2 bases and the J gene end by 0 bases; junction bases not matched to a gene: 15. Per the germline V gene, CDR1 is MNHNS and CDR2 is SASEGT. Method: immunoSEQ multiplex PCR; TCRdb's copy keeps in-frame clones and lacks some. The sample has about 30,000 clones, 85% seen once. This TCR came from a man in his sixties with active COVID-19. The sample was peripheral blood. The J gene is TRBJ2-2, the V gene TRBV6-1, with 13 positions matching TRBD2. The CDR3 bases are TGTGCCAGCAGTGAAAGCCGCGGGAGGACTAGCGGGAGCGTAGCGAACACCGGGGAGCTGTTTTTT. This translates into CASSESRGRTSGSVANTGELFF.